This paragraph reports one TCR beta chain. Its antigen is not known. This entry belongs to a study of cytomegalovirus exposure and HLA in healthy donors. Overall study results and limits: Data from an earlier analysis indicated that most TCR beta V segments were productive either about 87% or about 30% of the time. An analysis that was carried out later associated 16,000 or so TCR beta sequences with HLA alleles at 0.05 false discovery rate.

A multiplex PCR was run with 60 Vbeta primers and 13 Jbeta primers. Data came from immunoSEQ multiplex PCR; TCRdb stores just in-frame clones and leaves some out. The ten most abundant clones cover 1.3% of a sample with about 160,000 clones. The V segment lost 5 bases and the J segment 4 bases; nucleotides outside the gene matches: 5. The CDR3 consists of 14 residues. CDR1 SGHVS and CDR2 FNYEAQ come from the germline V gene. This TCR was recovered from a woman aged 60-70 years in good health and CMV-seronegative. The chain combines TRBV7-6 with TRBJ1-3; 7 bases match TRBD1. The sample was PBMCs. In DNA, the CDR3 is TGTGCCAGCAGCGCGTGGGACAGAGGAAACACCATATATTTT. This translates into CASSAWDRGNTIYF.